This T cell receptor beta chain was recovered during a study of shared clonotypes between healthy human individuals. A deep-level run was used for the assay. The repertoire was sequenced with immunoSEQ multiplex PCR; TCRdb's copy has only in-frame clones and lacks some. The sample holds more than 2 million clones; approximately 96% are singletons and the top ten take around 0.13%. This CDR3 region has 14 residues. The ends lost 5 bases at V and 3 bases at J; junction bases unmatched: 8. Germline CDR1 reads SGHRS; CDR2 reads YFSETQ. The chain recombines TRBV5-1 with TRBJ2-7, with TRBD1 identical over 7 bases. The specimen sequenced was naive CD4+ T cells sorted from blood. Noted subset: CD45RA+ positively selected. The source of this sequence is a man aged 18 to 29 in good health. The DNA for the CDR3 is TGCGCCAGCAGAAACCCCGGGACAGTCTACGAGCAGTACTTC. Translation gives CASRNPGTVYEQYF.